The 23 T cell receptor beta chains below come from one sample, sequenced in a study of shared clonotypes between healthy human individuals (dated by TCRdb to about 2020). Libraries were prepared through the immunoSEQ multiplex PCR assay. Here the immuneACCESS table is served through TCRdb, limited to in-frame sequences with V and J called. Missing clones are a known gap in these copies; in checked studies unresolved V genes cover under half, and the rest lacks a known reason. For this sample there are millions of clones; over 90% appear just once. The biggest ten clones account for about 0.37% of the sample. Sequencing was done on a sample of naive CD4+ T cells from PBMCs. Per the publication, the cell subset or site label means: CD45RA+ positively selected. These receptors originate from a man in his late teens or twenties in good health. Some clones in this sample may be carry-over from other donors' samples.

This clone appeared once. The chain employs TRBV11-2 and TRBJ2-7; TRBD2 is a possible D gene (7 bases). In germline, CDR1 is SGHAT, CDR2 FQNNGV. The germline V and J ends were trimmed by 5 bases and 5 bases, with 13 bases remaining between them. This CDR3 spans 13 amino acids. DNA of the CDR3: TGTGCCAGCAGCCACGGGGGGCGCGACGAGCAGTACTTC. Its translation is CASSHGGRDEQYF.

The rearrangement joins TRBV10-2 to TRBJ1-5; 7 bases line up with TRBD1. V shed 4 bases and J 1 base; nucleotides not matched to a gene: 7. The CDR3 is made up of 16 amino acids. Germline V lookup: CDR1 WSHSY, CDR2 SAAADI. CDR3 sequence: CASSGFLTGSNQPQHF. DNA of the CDR3: TGCGCCAGCAGTGGGTTTTTGACAGGGAGCAATCAGCCCCAGCATTTT.

This sequence joins TRBV5-4 and TRBJ2-7; a weak D match, TRBD2 (5 bases). The germline V and J ends were trimmed by 4 bases and 2 bases, with 16 bases remaining between them. The CDR3 extends over 15 amino acids. Germline CDR1 is SGHNT and CDR2 is YYREEE (reference sequence). This chain's CDR3 is CASSERAPGTYEQYF. Written as DNA, the CDR3 is TGTGCCAGCAGCGAGAGGGCTCCCGGTACCTACGAGCAGTACTTC.

The chain carries TRBV5-8 and TRBJ1-4, with D unresolved. CDR1 and CDR2 from the germline V gene are SGHTS and YDEGEE. The CDR3 sequence is 14 residues long. V lost 2 bases and J 10 bases, leaving 15 bases between the germline ends. CDR3 in amino acids: CASSFIAAGGKLFF. CDR3 in DNA: TGTGCCAGCAGCTTCATCGCGGCAGGAGGAAAACTGTTTTTT.

The table lists this clone with a count of one. The chain recombines TRBV29-1 with TRBJ1-2; D remains unclear. Germline CDR1 reads SQVTM; CDR2 reads ANQGSEA. With 7 bases removed from V and 5 bases from J, the gap between germline ends came to 14 bases. CDR3 size: 12 residues. CDR3 nucleotide sequence: TGCAGCGGCGGGCGGCCTACTTATGGCTACACCTTC. It is translated as CSGGRPTYGYTF.

This clone showed up just once. The V call is TRBV7-9, the J call TRBJ2-1, with 7 bases matching TRBD2. With V trimmed by 2 bases and J by 15 bases, 16 bases remained unmatched. The CDR3 is made up of 15 amino acids. Germline values: CDR1 SEHNR, CDR2 FQNEAQ (reference sequence). CDR3 amino acids: CASSLIVGAAGERFF. For the CDR3, the DNA is TGTGCCAGCAGCTTAATCGTTGGGGCGGCGGGAGAAAGGTTCTTC.

This chain connects TRBV7-6 to TRBJ1-2; a weak D match, TRBD1 (5 bases). V was shortened by 8 bases and J by 4 bases, with 14 bases between the two germline ends. The CDR3 extends over 13 amino acids. Germline loops: CDR1 SGHVS, CDR2 FNYEAQ. The CDR3 DNA reads as TGTGCCAGCTCTTCCGGGGCAGGCTATGGCTACACCTTC. This encodes CASSSGAGYGYTF.

In its sample, this clone was seen once. The chain uses TRBV9 and TRBJ1-3, with 7 bases lining up with TRBD1. In germline, CDR1 is SGDLS, CDR2 YYNGEE. V dropped 3 bases and J dropped 4; count of bases not matched to a gene: 10. CDR3 size: 16 residues. The CDR3 nucleotides read TGTGCCAGCAGCGGACGGACAGGCCCACGGGGAAACACCATATATTTT. Encoded protein: CASSGRTGPRGNTIYF.

J is TRBJ1-3 and V is TRBV30, with unresolved D. The CDR3 is 14 residues long. The V gene's germline CDR1 is GTSNPN and CDR2 SVGIG (reference sequence). The V and J ends lost 6 bases and 2 bases respectively, with 14 bases between them. This CDR3 reads CACQSDWAGNTIYF. CDR3 sequence (DNA): TGTGCCTGCCAATCGGACTGGGCTGGAAACACCATATATTTT.

This rearrangement joins TRBV13 to TRBJ2-1; TRBD1 or TRBD2 may be the D gene (5 bases each). The CDR3 extends over 15 amino acids. Germline V gene lookup returns CDR1 PRHDT and CDR2 FYEKMQ (reference sequence). With 3 bases removed from V and 0 bases from J, the gap between germline ends came to 9 bases. CDR3 residues: CASSFSGRSYNEQFF. The CDR3 DNA follows: TGTGCCAGCAGCTTTTCGGGACGCTCCTACAATGAGCAGTTCTTC.

The chain is built from TRBV19 and TRBJ1-1; 7 bases are a match to TRBD1. The germline V gene encodes CDR1 LNHDA and CDR2 SQIVND (reference sequence). This CDR3 contains 16 residues. V was clipped by 6 bases and J by 0 bases; unmatched bases: 10. CDR3 sequence reads: CASREAGTALNTEAFF. CDR3 coding DNA: TGTGCCAGTAGGGAAGCGGGGACAGCTCTGAACACTGAAGCTTTCTTT.

V and J are TRBV7-9 and TRBJ1-1; D is uncertain. This CDR3 has 17 amino acids. Germline V gives CDR1 SEHNR, CDR2 FQNEAQ (reference sequence). Trimming cost V 6 bases and J 2 bases, with 22 bases left between them. CDR3 bases: TGTGCCAGCAGTCGAACGGCAACCTTTGAAATCAACACTGAAGCTTTCTTT. Translated, it gives CASSRTATFEINTEAFF.

CDR3 nucleotides: TGCAGCGTTGCAAAACCCAGGGTTGGAAACACCATATATTTT. Translation: CSVAKPRVGNTIYF. The chain carries TRBV29-1 and TRBJ1-3; D might be TRBD1 (5 bases). V was trimmed by 4 bases and J by 3 bases, leaving 13 bases between them. The CDR3 is 14 residues long. The V gene's germline CDR1 is SQVTM and CDR2 ANQGSEA.

The chain combines TRBV28 with TRBJ2-1; TRBD2 matches 8 bases. Per the germline V gene, CDR1 is MDHEN and CDR2 is SYDVKM. This CDR3 comprises 14 residues. V lost 2 bases and J lost 6; bases outside the gene matches: 3. CDR3 in amino acids: CASSLTGGRNEQFF. For the CDR3, the DNA is TGTGCCAGCAGTTTAACGGGAGGGCGCAATGAGCAGTTCTTC.

This chain links TRBV27 with TRBJ2-2; D may be TRBD2 (6 bases). V lost 6 bases and J 3 bases, leaving 20 bases between the germline ends. Per germline, CDR1 MNHEY and CDR2 SMNVEV (reference sequence). The CDR3 length is 17 residues. The CDR3 nucleotides read TGTGCCAGCAGCATCCTTCCCGGGAGAGACTACACCGGGGAGCTGTTTTTT. This sequence encodes CASSILPGRDYTGELFF.

The chain uses TRBV7-8 and TRBJ2-2, with D maybe TRBD2 (5 bases). The CDR3 is 15 amino acids. The germline V and J ends were trimmed by 3 bases and 5 bases, with 13 bases remaining between them. Germline V gives CDR1 SGHVS, CDR2 FQNEAQ. CDR3 region: CASSFRNSGTGELFF. The CDR3 DNA follows: TGTGCCAGCAGCTTTAGGAACTCGGGGACCGGGGAGCTGTTTTTT.

The chain joins TRBV6-1 to TRBJ2-7; D not certain. V gave up 2 bases and J gave up 3 bases, with 14 bases separating them. The CDR3 has 15 amino acids. Germline CDR1 MNHNS, CDR2 SASEGT. The CDR3 protein is CASSEFPGQNYEQYF. Here the CDR3 DNA reads TGTGCCAGCAGTGAATTTCCTGGGCAGAACTACGAGCAGTACTTC.

The chain uses TRBV6-6 and TRBJ2-7; TRBD1 might be the D (6 bases). Germline V lookup: CDR1 MNHNY, CDR2 SVGAGI (reference sequence). V was cut by 4 bases and J by 2 bases, with 12 bases left in between. The CDR3 totals 14 residues. The DNA for the CDR3 is TGTGCCAGCAGTTCTCCTGACAGGACCTACGAGCAGTACTTC. Translation: CASSSPDRTYEQYF.

V usage is TRBV29-1 and J usage is TRBJ1-1, with no clear D. The germline V gene encodes CDR1 SQVTM and CDR2 ANQGSEA. This CDR3 has 13 residues. Trimming left V 6 bases short and J 1 base short, with 12 bases between. CDR3 amino acids: CSVTDTGNTEAFF. In DNA, the CDR3 is TGCAGCGTCACTGATACCGGGAACACTGAAGCTTTCTTT.

The V call is TRBV7-9, the J call TRBJ2-7; tentative D call: TRBD1 (5 bases). CDR1 SEHNR and CDR2 FQNEAQ come from the germline V gene (reference sequence). The CDR3 is made up of 16 amino acids. V gave up 1 base and J gave up 1 base, with 14 bases separating them. Here the CDR3 reads CASSLGPVGHSYEQYF. CDR3 bases: TGTGCCAGCAGCTTAGGACCGGTGGGGCATTCCTACGAGCAGTACTTC.

The J gene is TRBJ1-2, the V gene TRBV2; D not resolved. CDR3 length: 15 amino acids. Trimming removed 5 bases at V and 3 bases at J, with 16 bases between. Germline assignment: CDR1 SNHLY and CDR2 FYNNEI. This CDR3 reads CASSLSARGDYGYTF. In nucleotides, the CDR3 is TGTGCCAGCAGTCTGTCGGCTAGAGGCGACTATGGCTACACCTTC.

The chain has TRBV10-3 and TRBJ2-3, with 7 bases identical to TRBD1. Losses at the gene ends were 6 bases for V and 1 base for J; bases not matched to a gene: 10. The germline CDR1 and CDR2 sequences are ENHRY and SYGVKD. The CDR3 is 16 amino acids. CDR3 sequence reads: CAISRTRGLGTDTQYF. The DNA for the CDR3 is TGTGCCATCAGCCGGACGAGGGGGCTGGGCACAGATACGCAGTATTTT.

The chain uses TRBV28 and TRBJ2-7; TRBD2 might be the D (6 bases). Trimming pared 9 bases from V and 2 bases from J, leaving 14 bases between. The germline V gene has CDR1 MDHEN and CDR2 SYDVKM. The CDR3 sequence is 13 residues long. The DNA of the CDR3 is TGTGCCAGTTTACACCGGGGGACCTACGAGCAGTACTTC. It codes for CASLHRGTYEQYF.